One sample yielded the 19 T cell receptor beta chains listed below, sequenced in a study of T cell repertoires in cytomegalovirus infection. Each CDR3 protein gets one entry after TCRdb re-called the reads with MiXCR. This table holds 750,000 to 900,000 distinct CDR3 sequences, 25% to 35% found once. These receptors lack a known antigen. Sequencing was performed on cultured CD8+ T cells from PBMCs, taken from culture after CMV antigen stimulation. The receptors come from a human donor in good health (CMV status not recorded). Some clones in this sample may be carry-over from other donors' samples.

V is TRBV27 and J is TRBJ2-5; 10 bases line up with TRBD2. V shed 2 bases, J shed 5 bases, and the junction held 11 bases outside the gene matches. Germline V gene lookup returns CDR1 MNHEY and CDR2 SMNVEV (reference sequence). The CDR3 contains 17 residues. This chain's CDR3 is CASSLIVAAGGPETQYF. CDR3 bases: TGTGCCAGCAGTTTAATCGTCGCAGCGGGGGGGCCGGAGACCCAGTACTTC.

In its sample, this clonotype was seen a few times. The chain recombines TRBV28 with TRBJ2-1; possible D gene TRBD1, 5 bases. CDR1 and CDR2 (germline): MDHEN, SYDVKM. Trimming took off 4 bases at V and 9 bases at J, with 13 bases between the two ends. This CDR3 has 13 residues. CDR3 sequence reads: CASSYVQDTEQFF. Written as DNA, the CDR3 is TGTGCCAGCAGTTATGTGCAGGACACTGAGCAGTTCTTC.

The rearrangement links TRBV7-6 to TRBJ2-7, with 7 positions matching TRBD1. With 1 base clipped from V and 6 bases from J, the junction kept 3 bases outside the gene matches. CDR3 length: 13 residues. Germline V gene lookup returns CDR1 SGHVS and CDR2 FNYEAQ. CDR3 in DNA: TGTGCCAGCAGCTTAGGCCACAGGGGCGAGCAGTACGTC. It codes for CASSLGHRGEQYV.

This chain joins TRBV20-1 and TRBJ2-1, with D tentatively TRBD2 (7 bases). The ends were cut back, 6 bases at V and 12 bases at J, with 18 bases in the middle. The CDR3 has 12 residues. Germline CDR1 and CDR2: DFQATT and SNEGSKA (reference sequence). The CDR3: CSALKGGARQFF. The CDR3 nucleotides are TGCAGTGCGCTGAAGGGGGGGGCGCGGCAGTTCTTC.

The chain links TRBV9 to TRBJ1-6; D is undetermined. The V gene lost 3 bases and the J gene lost 6 bases, with 13 bases spanning the gap. The CDR3 has 15 amino acids. Germline V lookup: CDR1 SGDLS, CDR2 YYNGEE. The CDR3 DNA is TGTGCCAGCAGCGCTGACGATGCGGCTAATTCACCCCTCCACTTT. Translated, it gives CASSADDAANSPLHF.

The chain recombines TRBV27 with TRBJ2-2; 9 bases agree with TRBD2. The CDR3 contains 19 residues. The V and J ends lost 1 base and 1 base, in that order; junction bases with no gene match: 10. Germline V gene sequence: CDR1 MNHEY, CDR2 SMNVEV (reference sequence). The CDR3 nucleotides read TGTGCCAGCAGTTTATGGGCGGGGGGGCCGGCGAAGAACACCGGGGAGCTGTTTTTT. Translated: CASSLWAGGPAKNTGELFF.

The V call is TRBV27, the J call TRBJ2-1; D possibly uses TRBD1 or TRBD2 (5 bases each). The CDR3 extends over 16 amino acids. Germline assignment: CDR1 MNHEY and CDR2 SMNVEV (reference sequence). V was pared by 3 bases and J by 2 bases, with 14 bases between. The CDR3 DNA sequence: TGTGCCAGCAGTTTGGCCCGCCCGGGGCCCTACAATGAGCAGTTCTTC. This sequence encodes CASSLARPGPYNEQFF.

The table lists this clonotype with a few counts. V is TRBV7-2 and J is TRBJ2-2; D remains unclear. This CDR3 region has 12 residues. Trimming took 4 bases from V and 6 from J, leaving 6 bases between them. Looked up from germline, CDR1 is SGHTA and CDR2 is FQGNSA. The DNA for the CDR3 is TGTGCCAGCAGCTCAACCCCCGGGGAGCTGTTTTTT. Residues: CASSSTPGELFF.

The chain couples TRBV7-9 to TRBJ1-2; TRBD1 agrees at 9 bases. CDR3 length equals 13 residues. The ends lost 5 bases at V and 7 bases at J; junction bases unmatched: 5. Germline CDR1 SEHNR, CDR2 FQNEAQ (reference sequence). The CDR3 DNA reads TGTGCCAGCAGCGGTGGGACAGGGTTTGGCTACACCTTC. Translated: CASSGGTGFGYTF.

In its sample, this clonotype was seen many times. The CDR3 DNA sequence: TGTGCCAGCAGCCCTACCTCGGGCAGGGACACTGAAGCTTTCTTT. The encoded protein is CASSPTSGRDTEAFF. The chain recombines TRBV7-3 with TRBJ1-1, with D perhaps matching TRBD1 (5 bases). Trimming left V 5 bases short and J 3 bases short, with 16 bases between. There are 15 residues in the CDR3. Germline V lookup: CDR1 SGHTA, CDR2 FQGTGA.

In this sample, this clonotype turned up a few times. This chain joins TRBV12-3 or TRBV12-4 and TRBJ2-3, with 10 positions matching TRBD2. The CDR3 extends over 17 amino acids. V was pared by 3 bases and J by 3 bases, with 9 bases of the junction left unmatched. The CDR3 sequence is CASSFFPSGGRTDTQYF. DNA of the CDR3: TGTGCCAGCAGTTTCTTTCCTAGCGGGGGCCGGACAGATACGCAGTATTTT.

This clonotype appeared a single time. The genes are TRBV4-3 and TRBJ2-1, with TRBD1 matching over 8 bases. CDR1 is LGHNA and CDR2 is YSLEER in the germline V gene. The ends lost 0 bases at V and 1 base at J; junction bases unmatched: 5. The CDR3 contains 17 residues. The CDR3 nucleotides are TGCGCCAGCAGCCAAGATCCCAGGGGGCGTTCCTACAATGAGCAGTTCTTC. Translating gives CASSQDPRGRSYNEQFF.

As for this clonotype: Germline and junction disagree at one end, which may indicate a read error. The V and J genes are TRBV12-3 or TRBV12-4 and TRBJ1-2, with no clear D. The CDR3 contains 13 residues. This chain's CDR3 is CAGSLGLTYGYTF. Here the CDR3 DNA reads TGTGCCGGCAGTTTAGGACTCACCTATGGCTACACCTTC.

The V gene is TRBV6-1, the J gene TRBJ1-1; D is uncertain. This CDR3 has 14 amino acids. V was cut by 1 base and J by 0 bases, with 6 bases left in between. Germline V gene sequence: CDR1 MNHNS, CDR2 SASEGT. This chain's CDR3 is CASSEVQMNTEAFF. The DNA for the CDR3 is TGTGCCAGCAGTGAAGTCCAAATGAACACTGAAGCTTTCTTT.

This clonotype was picked up a small number of times. The V and J genes are TRBV6-5 and TRBJ2-2; D uncertain. The CDR3 has 15 amino acids. Germline lookup yields CDR1 MNHEY and CDR2 SVGAGI. Trimming pared 2 bases from V and 3 bases from J, leaving 10 bases between. CDR3 sequence: CASSYTSSHTGELFF. In DNA, the CDR3 is TGTGCCAGCAGTTACACGTCGTCCCACACCGGGGAGCTGTTTTTT.

The chain has TRBV11-2 and TRBJ2-1; 11 positions agree with TRBD1. Germline lookup yields CDR1 SGHAT and CDR2 FQNNGV. The V segment lost 3 bases and the J segment 3 bases; nucleotides outside the gene matches: 4. The CDR3 sequence is 16 residues long. CDR3 in amino acids: CASSFPGQGVYNEQFF. The CDR3 DNA reads as TGTGCCAGCAGCTTTCCGGGACAGGGGGTCTACAATGAGCAGTTCTTC.

The V and J genes are TRBV4-2 and TRBJ1-4; D is undetermined. The CDR3 is 17 residues long. V was trimmed by 0 bases and J by 5 bases, leaving 16 bases between them. Germline CDR1 LGHNA, CDR2 YNFKEQ. The CDR3 loop reads CASSQDVPVQRNEKLFF. DNA of the CDR3: TGTGCCAGCAGCCAAGATGTGCCCGTTCAGAGGAATGAAAAACTGTTTTTT.

This clonotype came up many times. The chain recombines TRBV7-8 with TRBJ2-6, with D unresolved. Trimming took off 5 bases at V and 3 bases at J, with 14 bases between the two ends. CDR1 and CDR2 from the germline V gene are SGHVS and FQNEAQ. CDR3 length equals 16 residues. The CDR3 here is CASSLPAGSGANVLTF. The DNA of the CDR3 is TGTGCCAGCAGCCTCCCAGCTGGAAGTGGGGCCAACGTCCTGACTTTC.

The table lists this clonotype with a few counts. The CDR3 DNA is TGTGCCAGCAGTTTACTAGGGGGCGGAGCGGACGAGCAGTACTTC. Amino acid sequence: CASSLLGGGADEQYF. The chain joins TRBV27 to TRBJ2-7; 7 nucleotides match TRBD1. The J segment lost 5 bases and the V segment lost 2 bases, leaving 9 bases of the junction unmatched. The germline CDR1 and CDR2 sequences are MNHEY and SMNVEV (reference sequence). There are 15 residues in the CDR3.